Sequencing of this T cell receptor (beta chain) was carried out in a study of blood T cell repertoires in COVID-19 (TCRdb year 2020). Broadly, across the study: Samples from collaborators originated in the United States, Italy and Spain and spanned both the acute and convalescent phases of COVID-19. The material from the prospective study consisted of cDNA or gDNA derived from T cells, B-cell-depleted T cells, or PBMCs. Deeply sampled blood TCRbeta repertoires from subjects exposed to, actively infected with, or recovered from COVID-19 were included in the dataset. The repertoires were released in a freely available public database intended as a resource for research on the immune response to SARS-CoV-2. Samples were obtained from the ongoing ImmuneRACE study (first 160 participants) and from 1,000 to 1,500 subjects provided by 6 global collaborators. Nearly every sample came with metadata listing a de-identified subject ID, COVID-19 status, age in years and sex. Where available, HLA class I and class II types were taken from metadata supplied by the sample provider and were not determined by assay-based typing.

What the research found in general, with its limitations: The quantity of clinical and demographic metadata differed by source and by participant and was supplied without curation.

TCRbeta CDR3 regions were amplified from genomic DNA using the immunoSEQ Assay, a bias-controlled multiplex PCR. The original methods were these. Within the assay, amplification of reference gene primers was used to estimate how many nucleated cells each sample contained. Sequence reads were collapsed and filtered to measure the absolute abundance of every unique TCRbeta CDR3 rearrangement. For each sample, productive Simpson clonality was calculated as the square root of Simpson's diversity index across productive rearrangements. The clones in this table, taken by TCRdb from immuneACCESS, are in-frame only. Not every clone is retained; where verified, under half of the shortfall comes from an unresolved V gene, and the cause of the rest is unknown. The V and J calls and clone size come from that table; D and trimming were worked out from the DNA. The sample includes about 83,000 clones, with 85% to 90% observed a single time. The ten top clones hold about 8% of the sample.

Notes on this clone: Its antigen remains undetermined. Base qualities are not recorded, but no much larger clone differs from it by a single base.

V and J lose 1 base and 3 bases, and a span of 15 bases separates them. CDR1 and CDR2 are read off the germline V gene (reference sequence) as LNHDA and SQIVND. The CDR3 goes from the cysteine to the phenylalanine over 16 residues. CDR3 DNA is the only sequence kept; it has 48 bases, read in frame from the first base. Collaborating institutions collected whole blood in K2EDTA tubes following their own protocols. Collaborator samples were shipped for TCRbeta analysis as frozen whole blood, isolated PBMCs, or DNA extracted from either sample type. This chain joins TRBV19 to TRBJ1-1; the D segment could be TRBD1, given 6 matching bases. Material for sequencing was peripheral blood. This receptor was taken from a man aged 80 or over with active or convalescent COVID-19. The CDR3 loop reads CASSIAPGGGYTEAFF. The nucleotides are TGTGCCAGTAGTATAGCTCCGGGAGGGGGTTACACTGAAGCTTTCTTT.